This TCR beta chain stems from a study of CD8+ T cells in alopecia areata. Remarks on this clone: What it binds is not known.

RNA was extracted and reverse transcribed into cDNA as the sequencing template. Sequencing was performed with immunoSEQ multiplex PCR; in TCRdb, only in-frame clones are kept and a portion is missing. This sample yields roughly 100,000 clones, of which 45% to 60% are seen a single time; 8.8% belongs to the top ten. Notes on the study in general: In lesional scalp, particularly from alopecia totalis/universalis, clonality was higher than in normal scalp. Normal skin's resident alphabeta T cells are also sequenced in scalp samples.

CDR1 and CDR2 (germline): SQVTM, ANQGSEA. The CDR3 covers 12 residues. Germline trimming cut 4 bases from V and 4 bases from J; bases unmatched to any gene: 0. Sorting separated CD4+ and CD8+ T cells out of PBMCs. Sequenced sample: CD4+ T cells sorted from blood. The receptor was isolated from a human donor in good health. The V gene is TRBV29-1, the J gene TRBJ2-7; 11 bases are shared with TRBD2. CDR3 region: CSVGLAGYEQYF. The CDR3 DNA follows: TGCAGCGTTGGACTAGCGGGGTACGAGCAGTACTTC.